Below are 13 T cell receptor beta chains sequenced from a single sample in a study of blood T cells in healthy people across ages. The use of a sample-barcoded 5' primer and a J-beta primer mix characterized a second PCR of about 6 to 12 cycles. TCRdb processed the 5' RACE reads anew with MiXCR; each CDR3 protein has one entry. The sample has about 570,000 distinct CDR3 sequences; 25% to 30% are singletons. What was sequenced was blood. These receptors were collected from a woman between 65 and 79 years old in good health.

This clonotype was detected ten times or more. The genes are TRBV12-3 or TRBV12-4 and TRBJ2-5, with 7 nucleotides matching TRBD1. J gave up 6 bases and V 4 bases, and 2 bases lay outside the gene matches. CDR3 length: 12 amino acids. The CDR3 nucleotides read TGTGCCAGCAGTTCGACAGGGCAGACCCAGTACTTC. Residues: CASSSTGQTQYF.

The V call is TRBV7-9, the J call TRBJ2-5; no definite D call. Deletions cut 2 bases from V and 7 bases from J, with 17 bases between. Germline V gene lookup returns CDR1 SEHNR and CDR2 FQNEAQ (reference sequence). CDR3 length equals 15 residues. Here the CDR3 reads CASSLTESGLGTQYF. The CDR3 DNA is TGTGCCAGCAGCTTAACGGAATCCGGGTTAGGGACCCAGTACTTC.

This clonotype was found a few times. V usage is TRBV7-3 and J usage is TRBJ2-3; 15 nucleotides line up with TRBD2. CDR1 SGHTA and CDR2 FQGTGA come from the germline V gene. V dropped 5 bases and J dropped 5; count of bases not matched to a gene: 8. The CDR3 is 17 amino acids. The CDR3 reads CASSPGLAGGPGDTQYF. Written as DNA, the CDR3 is TGTGCCAGCAGCCCCGGACTAGCGGGGGGGCCCGGAGATACGCAGTATTTT.

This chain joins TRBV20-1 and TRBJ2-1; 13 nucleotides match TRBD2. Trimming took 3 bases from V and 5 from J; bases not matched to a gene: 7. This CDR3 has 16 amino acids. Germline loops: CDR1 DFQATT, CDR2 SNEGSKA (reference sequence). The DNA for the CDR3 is TGCAGTGCTAGCCCGATGGGACTAGCGGGGAACAATGAGCAGTTCTTC. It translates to CSASPMGLAGNNEQFF.

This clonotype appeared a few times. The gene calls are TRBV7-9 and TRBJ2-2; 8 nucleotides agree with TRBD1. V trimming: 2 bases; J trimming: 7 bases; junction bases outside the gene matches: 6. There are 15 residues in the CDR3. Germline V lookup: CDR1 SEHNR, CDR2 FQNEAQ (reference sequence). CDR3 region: CASSLLGQGGGELFF. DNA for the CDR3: TGTGCCAGCAGCTTACTTGGACAGGGTGGCGGGGAGCTGTTTTTT.

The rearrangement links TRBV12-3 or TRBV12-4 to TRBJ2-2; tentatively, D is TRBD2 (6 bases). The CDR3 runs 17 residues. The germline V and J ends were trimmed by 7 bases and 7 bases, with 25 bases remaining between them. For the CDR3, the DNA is TGTGCCAGCACCCAAACCTACGGATCCGGCGGGAACGGGGAGCTGTTTTTT. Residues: CASTQTYGSGGNGELFF.

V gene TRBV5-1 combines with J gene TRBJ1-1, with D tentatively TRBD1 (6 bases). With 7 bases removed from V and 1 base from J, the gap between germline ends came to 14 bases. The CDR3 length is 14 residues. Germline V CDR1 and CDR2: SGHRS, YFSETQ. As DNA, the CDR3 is TGCGCCAGCTCTGAGACAGGATCGAACACTGAAGCTTTCTTT. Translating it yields CASSETGSNTEAFF.

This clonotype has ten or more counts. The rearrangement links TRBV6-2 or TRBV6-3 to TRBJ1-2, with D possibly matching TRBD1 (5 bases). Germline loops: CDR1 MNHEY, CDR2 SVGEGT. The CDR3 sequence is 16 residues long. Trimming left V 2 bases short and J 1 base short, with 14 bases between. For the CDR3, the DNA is TGTGCCAGCAGTTACGGCCCGAACAGGAGTAACTATGGCTACACCTTC. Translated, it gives CASSYGPNRSNYGYTF.

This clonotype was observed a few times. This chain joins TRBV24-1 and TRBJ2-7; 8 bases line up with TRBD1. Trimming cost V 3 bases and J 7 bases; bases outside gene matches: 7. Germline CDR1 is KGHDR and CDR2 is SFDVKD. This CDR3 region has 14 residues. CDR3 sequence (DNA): TGTGCCACCAGTGATCAGGACAGGGCGAGGGAGCAGTACTTC. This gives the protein CATSDQDRAREQYF.

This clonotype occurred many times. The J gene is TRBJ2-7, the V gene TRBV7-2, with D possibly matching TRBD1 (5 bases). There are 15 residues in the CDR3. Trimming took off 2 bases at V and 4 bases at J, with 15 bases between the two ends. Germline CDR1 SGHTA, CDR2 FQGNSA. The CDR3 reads CASSLNPGALYEQYF. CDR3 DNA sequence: TGTGCCAGCAGCTTAAACCCTGGGGCACTATACGAGCAGTACTTC.

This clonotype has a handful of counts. Written as DNA, the CDR3 is TGCAGTGCTAGAGGTTTAGCAAATAGGTGGAGTGGCTACACCTTC. It encodes CSARGLANRWSGYTF. The V gene is TRBV20-1, the J gene TRBJ1-2, with D hard to call. The CDR3 consists of 15 residues. The germline V and J ends were trimmed by 1 base and 7 bases, with 19 bases remaining between them. CDR1 and CDR2 from the germline V gene are DFQATT and SNEGSKA (reference sequence).

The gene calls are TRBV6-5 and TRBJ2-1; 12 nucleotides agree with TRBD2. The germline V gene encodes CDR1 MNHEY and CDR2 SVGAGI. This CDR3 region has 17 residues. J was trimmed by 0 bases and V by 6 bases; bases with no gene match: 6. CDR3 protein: CASRLETSGSSYNEQFF. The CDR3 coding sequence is TGTGCCAGCAGACTCGAGACTAGCGGGAGCTCCTACAATGAGCAGTTCTTC.

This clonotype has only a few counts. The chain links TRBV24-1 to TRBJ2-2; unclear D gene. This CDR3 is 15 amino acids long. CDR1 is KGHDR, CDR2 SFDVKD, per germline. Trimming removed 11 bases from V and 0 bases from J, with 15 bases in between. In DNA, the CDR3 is TGTGCCAGCCGCTTCTCAGGCACGAACACCGGGGAGCTGTTTTTT. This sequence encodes CASRFSGTNTGELFF.